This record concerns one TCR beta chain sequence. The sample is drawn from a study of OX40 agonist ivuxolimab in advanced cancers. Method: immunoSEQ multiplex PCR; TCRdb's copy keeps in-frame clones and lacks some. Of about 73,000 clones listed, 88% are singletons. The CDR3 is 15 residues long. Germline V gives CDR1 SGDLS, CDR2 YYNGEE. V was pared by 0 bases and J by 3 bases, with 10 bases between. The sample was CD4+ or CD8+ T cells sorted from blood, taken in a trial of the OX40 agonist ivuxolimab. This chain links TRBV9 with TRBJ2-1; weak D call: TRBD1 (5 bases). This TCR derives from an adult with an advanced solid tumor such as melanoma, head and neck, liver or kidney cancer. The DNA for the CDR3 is TGTGCCAGCAGCGTAGGGGGCGGAGACTACAATGAGCAGTTCTTC. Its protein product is CASSVGGGDYNEQFF.